This record looks at one T cell receptor (beta chain) sequence and its context. V lost 5 bases to trimming and J lost 3 bases, with 12 bases between them. Germline values: CDR1 SGHRS, CDR2 YFSETQ. The CDR3 is 14 residues long. Membership in each cohort depended on participant-reported clinical history. The sample originates from a study of blood T cell repertoires in COVID-19. Method: immunoSEQ multiplex PCR; TCRdb's copy keeps in-frame clones and lacks some. The data contain approximately 160,000 clones, around 80% of them singletons. Sequencing was performed on PBMCs or T cells enriched from blood (not recorded which). The TCR originated in a man aged 50 to 59 who had recovered from COVID-19. The rearrangement joins TRBV5-1 to TRBJ1-5; D not certain. CDR3 nucleotide sequence: TGCGCCAGCAGTGAGGGAGGGAACAATCAGCCCCAGCATTTT. It encodes CASSEGGNNQPQHF.